This T cell receptor beta chain was retrieved from a study of cytomegalovirus exposure and HLA in healthy donors. The PCR had 60 Vbeta and 13 Jbeta primers. Method: immunoSEQ multiplex PCR; TCRdb's copy keeps in-frame clones and lacks some. The table lists roughly 260,000 clones, roughly 86% of them singletons. Findings of the study overall: Links to common viral pathogens appeared, in a later analysis, for several of the most significant clusters. Reports state that TCR beta sequences accurately predicted most subjects' HLA-A and HLA-B alleles. Most TCR beta V segments were productive about 87% or about 30% of the time in an earlier analysis.

With regard to this clone: What it binds is unknown.

Per germline, CDR1 SGHRS and CDR2 YFSETQ. Trimming took 3 bases from V and 8 from J; bases not matched to a gene: 4. This CDR3 has 13 residues. This clonotype was obtained from a woman aged 40-49 years in good health and CMV-seropositive. Sequenced material: PBMCs. This rearrangement joins TRBV5-1 to TRBJ1-2; the match to TRBD1 covers 10 bases. The CDR3 protein is CASSSGQGPGYTF. The CDR3 region has the DNA TGCGCCAGCAGCTCGGGACAGGGGCCGGGCTACACCTTC. The complete variable domain, with remaining parts taken from reference TRBV5-1 and TRBJ1-2, reads KAGVTQTPRYLIKTRGQQVTLSCSPISGHRSVSWYQQTPGQGLQFLFEYFSETQRNKGNFPGRFSGRQFSNSRSEMNVSTLELGDSALYLCASSSGQGPGYTFGSGTRLTVV.